The TCR beta chain under discussion was sequenced for a study of T cell changes during pregnancy in multiple sclerosis. Using immunoSEQ multiplex PCR, the repertoire was profiled, and TCRdb retains in-frame clones only, with some absent. This table has roughly 65,000 clones, about 90% appearing once. CDR1 and CDR2 (germline): MNHEY, SVGAGI. The CDR3 loop spans 16 amino acids. With 2 bases removed from V and 0 bases from J, the gap between germline ends came to 12 bases. Sequences were derived from peripheral blood, sampled in the third trimester of pregnancy. The chain couples TRBV6-5 to TRBJ2-3; maybe TRBD1 (5 bases). The TCR sequence derives from a female donor in good health, enrolled as a control in a pregnancy study. The CDR3 DNA reads as TGTGCCAGCAGTTACGGGGCCGGCCCTAGCACAGATACGCAGTATTTT. Translating gives CASSYGAGPSTDTQYF.